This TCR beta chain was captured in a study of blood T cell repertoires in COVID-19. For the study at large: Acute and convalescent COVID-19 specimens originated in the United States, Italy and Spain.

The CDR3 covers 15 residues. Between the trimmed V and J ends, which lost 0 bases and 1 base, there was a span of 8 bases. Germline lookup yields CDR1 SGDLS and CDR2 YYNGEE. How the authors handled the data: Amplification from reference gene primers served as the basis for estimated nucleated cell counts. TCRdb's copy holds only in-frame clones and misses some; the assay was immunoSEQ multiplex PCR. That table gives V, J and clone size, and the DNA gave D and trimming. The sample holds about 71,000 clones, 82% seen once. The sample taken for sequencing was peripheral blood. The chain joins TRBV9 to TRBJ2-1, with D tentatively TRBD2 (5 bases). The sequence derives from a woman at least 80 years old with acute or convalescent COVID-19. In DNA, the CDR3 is TGTGCCAGCAGCGTAGATCCGGGATCCTACAATGAGCAGTTCTTC. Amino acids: CASSVDPGSYNEQFF.